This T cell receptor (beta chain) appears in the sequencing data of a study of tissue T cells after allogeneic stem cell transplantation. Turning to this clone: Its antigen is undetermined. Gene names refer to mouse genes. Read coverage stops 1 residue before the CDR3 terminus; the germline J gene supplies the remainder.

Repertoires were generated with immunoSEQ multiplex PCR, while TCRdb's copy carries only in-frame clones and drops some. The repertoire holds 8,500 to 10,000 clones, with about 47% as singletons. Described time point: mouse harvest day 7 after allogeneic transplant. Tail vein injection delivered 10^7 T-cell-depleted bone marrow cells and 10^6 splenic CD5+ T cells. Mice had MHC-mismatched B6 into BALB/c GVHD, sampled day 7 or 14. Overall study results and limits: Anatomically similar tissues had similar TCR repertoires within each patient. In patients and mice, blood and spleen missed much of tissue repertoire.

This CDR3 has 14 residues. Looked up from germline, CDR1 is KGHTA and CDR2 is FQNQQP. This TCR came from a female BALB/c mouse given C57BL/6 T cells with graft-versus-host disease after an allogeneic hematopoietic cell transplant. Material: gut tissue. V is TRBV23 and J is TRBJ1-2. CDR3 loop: CSSSQGRTNSDYTF. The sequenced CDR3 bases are TGCTCCAGCAGTCAAGGACGGACAAACTCCGACTACACC.